The 32 T cell receptor beta chains listed next were all sequenced from one sample in a study of blood T cell repertoires in COVID-19. Sequencing was performed with immunoSEQ multiplex PCR; in TCRdb, only in-frame clones are kept and a portion is missing. This table has approximately 290,000 clones, 80% to 90% appearing once. Input material: PBMCs or T cells enriched from blood (not recorded which). The receptors were sampled from a woman in her twenties or thirties who had recovered from COVID-19.

The chain joins TRBV2 to TRBJ1-5; D remains ambiguous. The ends were cut back, 6 bases at V and 7 bases at J, with 19 bases in the middle. The CDR3 spans 15 residues. Germline CDR1 and CDR2: SNHLY and FYNNEI. CDR3 sequence: CASRPGSDGVQPQHF. CDR3 sequence (DNA): TGTGCCAGCAGGCCTGGTAGCGACGGGGTGCAGCCCCAGCATTTT. Together with reference TRBV2 and TRBJ1-5, the CDR3 gives the full variable domain: EPEVTQTPSHQVTQMGQEVILRCVPISNHLYFYWYRQILGQKVEFLVSFYNNEISEKSEIFDDQFSVERPDGSNFTLKIRSTKLEDSAMYFCASRPGSDGVQPQHFGDGTRLSIL.

The chain carries TRBV7-6 and TRBJ2-3; 13 bases line up with TRBD2. V lost 0 bases to trimming and J lost 2 bases; unmatched junction nucleotides: 8. The CDR3 runs to 19 residues. Germline values: CDR1 SGHVS, CDR2 FNYEAQ. CDR3 sequence: CASSLALGTSGGDTDTQYF. The CDR3, as DNA: TGTGCCAGCAGCTTAGCGCTCGGAACTAGCGGGGGGGACACAGATACGCAGTATTTT.

The CDR3 loop reads CASSLSPGLQHF. The CDR3 DNA is TGTGCCAGCAGTTTATCTCCCGGTCTCCAGCATTTT. This chain connects TRBV28 to TRBJ1-5; D call uncertain. This CDR3 is 12 amino acids long. Germline loops: CDR1 MDHEN, CDR2 SYDVKM. V lost 1 base and J 12 bases, leaving 10 bases between the germline ends.

The chain has TRBV6-5 and TRBJ1-2; perhaps TRBD1 as D (6 bases). Germline V gene sequence: CDR1 MNHEY, CDR2 SVGAGI. This CDR3 is built from 13 residues. With 8 bases removed from V and 5 bases from J, the gap between germline ends came to 15 bases. CDR3 sequence (DNA): TGTGCCAGCGCGGGGGCGAGGGGATATGGCTACACCTTC. Its protein product is CASAGARGYGYTF.

The rearrangement joins TRBV6-5 to TRBJ2-1; TRBD2 aligns across 7 bases. This CDR3 spans 15 amino acids. V trimming: 1 base; J trimming: 5 bases; junction bases outside the gene matches: 5. The germline V gene has CDR1 MNHEY and CDR2 SVGAGI. The CDR3 region has the DNA TGTGCCAGCAGTTACTGGGCTAGCGGCAACAATGAGCAGTTCTTC. Its translation: CASSYWASGNNEQFF.

This chain uses TRBV7-7 with TRBJ2-4; 7 bases are shared with TRBD2. The germline gives CDR1 SSHAT, CDR2 FNYEAQ (reference sequence). V lost 4 bases to trimming and J lost 7 bases; unmatched junction nucleotides: 16. This CDR3 has 17 residues. CDR3 nucleotides: TGTGCCAGCAGCTCCCTCTCCCCGGGGGGAGTGGGGAACATTCAGTACTTC. Translation: CASSSLSPGGVGNIQYF.

The chain links TRBV2 to TRBJ1-5, with D unresolved. The V gene's germline CDR1 is SNHLY and CDR2 FYNNEI. Trimming took 6 bases from V and 2 from J, leaving 32 bases between them. The CDR3 is made up of 21 amino acids. The CDR3 DNA sequence: TGTGCCAGCAGCGCCGAAAACCCAGGTCACGGTGGTACCATGGGCAATCAGCCCCAGCATTTT. Translating it yields CASSAENPGHGGTMGNQPQHF.

V usage is TRBV5-1 and J usage is TRBJ1-6; maybe TRBD1 (6 bases). In germline, CDR1 is SGHRS, CDR2 YFSETQ. CDR3 length: 18 amino acids. V was clipped by 3 bases and J by 3 bases, with 19 bases between them. For the CDR3, the DNA is TGCGCCAGCAGCTGGGCCGTCCGGGGGGCAATCTATAATTCACCCCTCCACTTT. Protein sequence: CASSWAVRGAIYNSPLHF.

The J gene is TRBJ1-2, the V gene TRBV27; tentative D call: TRBD1 (6 bases). The V end lost 2 bases, the J end lost 4 bases, and 14 bases lay between the germline ends. Germline V gene lookup returns CDR1 MNHEY and CDR2 SMNVEV (reference sequence). CDR3 length: 15 amino acids. This chain's CDR3 is CASSLRDDRSYGYTF. The CDR3 nucleotides are TGTGCCAGCAGTTTAAGGGACGACAGGTCCTATGGCTACACCTTC.

The chain carries TRBV6-4 and TRBJ2-3; 8 positions match TRBD2. The CDR3 length is 15 residues. Losses at the gene ends were 2 bases for V and 4 bases for J; bases not matched to a gene: 5. CDR1 MRHNA and CDR2 SNTAGT come from the germline V gene. CDR3 amino acids: CASSDLVSGADTQYF. The CDR3 region has the DNA TGTGCCAGCAGTGACCTTGTTAGCGGGGCAGATACGCAGTATTTT.

This chain uses TRBV7-3 with TRBJ2-2; a weak D match, TRBD2 (5 bases). V was trimmed by 4 bases and J by 2 bases, leaving 8 bases between them. CDR3 length equals 14 residues. The germline V gene has CDR1 SGHTA and CDR2 FQGTGA. The CDR3 loop is CASSSSPNTGELFF. The CDR3, as DNA: TGTGCCAGCAGCTCTAGCCCCAACACCGGGGAGCTGTTTTTT.

The chain combines TRBV18 with TRBJ2-5; perhaps TRBD1 as D (7 bases). The V end lost 6 bases, the J end lost 4 bases, and 27 bases lay between the germline ends. Germline CDR1 reads KGHSH; CDR2 reads LQKENI. This CDR3 contains 18 residues. CDR3 nucleotide sequence: TGTGCCAGCTCGCGCTCGGGGGAGACAGGGAGCCCAGGAGAGACCCAGTACTTC. This codes for CASSRSGETGSPGETQYF.

This chain joins TRBV3-1 (or the pseudogene TRBV3-2) and TRBJ2-5; no clear D. This CDR3 region has 13 residues. V lost 5 bases and J 3 bases, leaving 10 bases between the germline ends. Germline CDR1 and CDR2: LGHDT and YNNKEL (reference sequence). CDR3 sequence (DNA): TGTGCCAGCAGCGCGACCGGAGAAGAGACCCAGTACTTC. It specifies CASSATGEETQYF.

This chain links TRBV7-9 with TRBJ2-7; D is unclear. With 3 bases removed from V and 6 bases from J, the gap between germline ends came to 6 bases. Germline CDR1 and CDR2: SEHNR and FQNEAQ (reference sequence). The CDR3 length is 11 residues. CDR3 coding DNA: TGTGCCAGCAGCTTTGGAGTCGAGCAGTACTTC. Translating gives CASSFGVEQYF.

The chain is built from TRBV27 and TRBJ1-5; perhaps TRBD1 as D (5 bases). The CDR3 sequence is 16 residues long. Trimming pared 7 bases from V and 0 bases from J, leaving 16 bases between. Germline V gives CDR1 MNHEY, CDR2 SMNVEV (reference sequence). CDR3 amino acids: CASMGRGSPSNQPQHF. CDR3 in DNA: TGTGCCAGCATGGGAAGGGGTTCCCCTAGCAATCAGCCCCAGCATTTT.

This clone has just a few counts. The CDR3 DNA follows: TGTGCCAGCAGTGACGCGGGGACAGGAGGCGTCGATGAGCAGTTCTTC. Translation gives CASSDAGTGGVDEQFF. The chain combines TRBV2 with TRBJ2-1, with TRBD1 matching over 8 bases. Per germline, CDR1 SNHLY and CDR2 FYNNEI. The CDR3 contains 16 residues. The J segment lost 8 bases and the V segment lost 3 bases, leaving 12 bases of the junction unmatched.

The chain uses TRBV18 and TRBJ2-7; possible D gene TRBD2, 6 bases. The CDR3 runs to 16 residues. Deletions cut 2 bases from V and 3 bases from J, with 17 bases between. CDR1 is KGHSH, CDR2 LQKENI, per germline. The DNA of the CDR3 is TGTGCCAGCTCACCATATGTCACGGGCGGGAACTACGAGCAGTACTTC. This encodes CASSPYVTGGNYEQYF.

The V gene is TRBV7-8, the J gene TRBJ1-6; possibly TRBD1 for D (6 bases). Deletions cut 1 base from V and 11 bases from J, with 15 bases between. The CDR3 totals 15 residues. Germline CDR1 SGHVS, CDR2 FQNEAQ. The chain's CDR3 is CASSLDVETGTPLHF. CDR3 bases: TGTGCCAGCAGCTTAGATGTCGAGACAGGCACACCCCTCCACTTT.

This chain connects TRBV7-9 to TRBJ1-4; the D is unclear. This CDR3 contains 15 residues. The V end lost 4 bases, the J end lost 1 base, and 10 bases lay between the germline ends. Germline V gene sequence: CDR1 SEHNR, CDR2 FQNEAQ (reference sequence). The CDR3 nucleotides read TGTGCCAGCAGCTCGCCGAGGGTAACTAATGAAAAACTGTTTTTT. Translation gives CASSSPRVTNEKLFF.

This clone turned up a few times. This sequence joins TRBV6-5 and TRBJ2-3; D perhaps matches TRBD1 (6 bases). CDR1 and CDR2 (germline): MNHEY, SVGAGI. Trimming shortened V by 6 bases and J by 4 bases, and 14 bases separated the two germline ends. This CDR3 region has 14 residues. The CDR3 bases are TGTGCCAGCAGATCCGGCAGGGGTGCAGATACGCAGTATTTT. It specifies CASRSGRGADTQYF.

V is TRBV5-1 and J is TRBJ2-2; D might be TRBD2 (6 bases). The CDR3 extends over 15 amino acids. The V end lost 4 bases, the J end lost 5 bases, and 15 bases lay between the germline ends. Per the germline V gene, CDR1 is SGHRS and CDR2 is YFSETQ. The chain's CDR3 is CASSGGTVGTGELFF. The CDR3 bases are TGCGCCAGCAGCGGCGGGACTGTTGGGACCGGGGAGCTGTTTTTT.

This clone has a single count. V and J are TRBV7-2 and TRBJ2-1; 11 nucleotides agree with TRBD2. After removal of 1 base from V and 7 bases from J, the junction contained 3 bases not matched to a gene. Germline V gives CDR1 SGHTA, CDR2 FQGNSA. This CDR3 has 15 amino acids. The CDR3 nucleotides read TGTGCCAGCAGCTTAGGGGCTAGCGGGGGGAATGAGCAGTTCTTC. This sequence encodes CASSLGASGGNEQFF.

V usage is TRBV27 and J usage is TRBJ2-3, with 10 bases matching TRBD2. Germline CDR1 reads MNHEY; CDR2 reads SMNVEV (reference sequence). V trimming: 0 bases; J trimming: 4 bases; junction bases outside the gene matches: 7. The length of the CDR3 is 17 residues. CDR3 region: CASSLSLAGGRSDTQYF. In nucleotides, the CDR3 is TGTGCCAGCAGTTTATCCTTAGCGGGGGGACGATCAGATACGCAGTATTTT.

J is TRBJ2-2 and V is TRBV7-9; 10 positions agree with TRBD1. The junction had 7 bases not matched to a gene; V was cut back by 5 bases and J by 4 bases. There are 16 residues in the CDR3. Germline-derived CDR1 and CDR2 are SEHNR and FQNEAQ (reference sequence). The CDR3 nucleotides read TGTGCCAGCAGCCCGCCGGGACAGGGGCGCACCGGGGAGCTGTTTTTT. Protein: CASSPPGQGRTGELFF.

The chain joins TRBV3-1 (or the pseudogene TRBV3-2) to TRBJ1-4; the match to TRBD1 covers 12 bases. Germline V CDR1 and CDR2: LGHDT, YNNKEL (reference sequence). This CDR3 is 16 amino acids long. After removal of 0 bases from V and 7 bases from J, the junction contained 3 bases not matched to a gene. The CDR3 sequence is CASSQDGTGGFEKLFF. Written as DNA, the CDR3 is TGTGCCAGCAGCCAAGATGGGACAGGGGGCTTTGAAAAACTGTTTTTT.

J is TRBJ1-1 and V is TRBV4-1; 10 bases match TRBD1. The CDR3 is made up of 16 amino acids. Germline values: CDR1 MGHRA, CDR2 YSYEKL. The junction had 9 bases not matched to a gene; V was cut back by 0 bases and J by 8 bases. CDR3 region: CASSQEGQGQLGEAFF. The CDR3, as DNA: TGCGCCAGCAGCCAAGAGGGACAGGGGCAACTTGGGGAAGCTTTCTTT.

The V gene is TRBV20-1, the J gene TRBJ1-2; perhaps TRBD1 as D (5 bases). Germline values: CDR1 DFQATT, CDR2 SNEGSKA (reference sequence). CDR3 length: 11 amino acids. The V and J ends lost 4 bases and 12 bases respectively, with 15 bases between them. CDR3 in amino acids: CSANLQERNTF. The CDR3 nucleotides read TGCAGTGCTAACTTACAGGAACGCAACACCTTC.

The rearrangement links TRBV2 to TRBJ1-2, with D possibly matching TRBD1 (6 bases). V was trimmed by 6 bases and J by 6 bases, leaving 17 bases between them. CDR1 is SNHLY and CDR2 is FYNNEI in the germline V gene. There are 14 residues in the CDR3. For the CDR3, the DNA is TGTGCCAGCAGACCGGACAGTCAGGGCCATGGCTACACCTTC. Amino acids: CASRPDSQGHGYTF.

The V call is TRBV6-5, the J call TRBJ1-2; 9 bases line up with TRBD1. V shed 6 bases, J shed 2 bases, and the junction held 7 bases outside the gene matches. There are 15 residues in the CDR3. Germline CDR1 reads MNHEY; CDR2 reads SVGAGI. CDR3 nucleotides: TGTGCCAGCAGCAAACCCGGACAGGGGAACTATGGCTACACCTTC. It is translated as CASSKPGQGNYGYTF.

The chain couples TRBV6-6 to TRBJ2-3; 9 bases agree with TRBD1. CDR1 and CDR2 from the germline V gene are MNHNY and SVGAGI (reference sequence). The V gene end was trimmed by 6 bases and the J gene end by 0 bases; junction bases not matched to a gene: 4. The CDR3 spans 15 residues. CDR3 loop: CASREQGASTDTQYF. The CDR3 DNA reads as TGTGCCAGCAGGGAACAGGGGGCTAGCACAGATACGCAGTATTTT.

The chain combines TRBV3-1 (or the pseudogene TRBV3-2) with TRBJ1-6; D not certain. Looked up from germline, CDR1 is LGHDT and CDR2 is YNNKEL (reference sequence). The CDR3 totals 15 residues. V lost 5 bases and J lost 7, with 15 bases in between. The CDR3 spells CASSVSGAGNSPLHF. Here the CDR3 DNA reads TGTGCCAGCAGCGTCTCGGGTGCGGGGAATTCACCCCTCCACTTT.

This chain joins TRBV5-8 and TRBJ2-2, with D perhaps TRBD1 (6 bases). Looked up from germline, CDR1 is SGHTS and CDR2 is YDEGEE. V lost 3 bases, J lost 0 bases, and 12 bases lay in between. This CDR3 has 16 residues. The CDR3 nucleotides are TGTGCCAGCAGCTCCGGACAGAGTTCGAACACCGGGGAGCTGTTTTTT. Translating gives CASSSGQSSNTGELFF.